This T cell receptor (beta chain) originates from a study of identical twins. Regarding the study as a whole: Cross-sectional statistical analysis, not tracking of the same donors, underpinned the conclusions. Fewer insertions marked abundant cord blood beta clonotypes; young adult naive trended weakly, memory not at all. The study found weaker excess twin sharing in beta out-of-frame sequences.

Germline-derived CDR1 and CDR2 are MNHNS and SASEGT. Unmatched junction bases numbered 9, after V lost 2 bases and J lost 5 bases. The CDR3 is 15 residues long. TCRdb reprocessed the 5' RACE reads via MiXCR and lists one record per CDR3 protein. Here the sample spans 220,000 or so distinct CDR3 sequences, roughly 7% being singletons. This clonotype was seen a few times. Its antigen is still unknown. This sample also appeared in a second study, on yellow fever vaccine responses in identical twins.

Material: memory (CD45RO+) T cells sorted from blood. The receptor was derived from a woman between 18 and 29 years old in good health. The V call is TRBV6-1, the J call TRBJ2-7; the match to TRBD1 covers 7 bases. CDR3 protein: CASSEQTGLTHEQYF. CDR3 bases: TGTGCCAGCAGTGAACAGACAGGGTTGACCCACGAGCAGTACTTC.